These T cell receptor beta chains were read from a single sample in a study of blood T cell repertoires in COVID-19. Method: immunoSEQ multiplex PCR; TCRdb's copy keeps in-frame clones and lacks some. The data contain a few hundred thousand clones, more than 85% of them singletons. The sequenced sample consisted of PBMCs or T cells enriched from blood (not recorded which). These receptor sequences come from a woman in her forties or fifties who had recovered from COVID-19. Both conserved end residues are part of each CDR3. D genes are given only for firm matches. Size is stated for part of the rows, as once, few or many counts, or as a class when the clone is expanded.

d_gene	v_gene	j_gene	abundance	CDR3aa	CDR3nt
NA	TRBV19	TRBJ2-7	NA	CASSSRDTEQQYF	TGTGCCAGTAGTAGCCGGGACACTGAGCAGCAGTACTTC
TRBD1	TRBV7-9	TRBJ1-4	NA	CASSLGQGLGEKLFF	TGTGCCAGCAGCTTAGGACAGGGGTTAGGGGAAAAACTGTTTTTT
NA	TRBV12-3/TRBV12-4	TRBJ1-1	NA	CASRISGNTEAFF	TGTGCCAGCAGGATATCAGGGAACACTGAAGCTTTCTTT
NA	TRBV6-2/TRBV6-3	TRBJ2-2	NA	CASSYARLLNTGELFF	TGTGCCAGCAGTTACGCCAGACTCCTGAACACCGGGGAGCTGTTTTTT
NA	TRBV3-1/TRBV3-2	TRBJ2-7	NA	CASNLGYEQYF	TGTGCCAGCAACCTCGGGTACGAGCAGTACTTC
TRBD1	TRBV28	TRBJ1-5	NA	CASSTQGPLNQPQHF	TGTGCCAGCAGCACACAGGGGCCCCTCAATCAGCCCCAGCATTTT
NA	TRBV18	TRBJ2-3	once	CASSDPWGAGTDTQYF	TGTGCCAGCTCGGACCCGTGGGGCGCCGGCACAGATACGCAGTATTTT
NA	TRBV7-8	TRBJ1-2	once	CASSWGGDQLHYGYTF	TGTGCCAGCAGCTGGGGCGGGGACCAGTTACACTATGGCTACACCTTC
NA	TRBV7-8	TRBJ2-7	NA	CASSLGGLGSSYEQYF	TGTGCCAGCAGCTTAGGGGGCTTGGGCAGCTCCTACGAGCAGTACTTC
NA	TRBV19	TRBJ1-3	NA	CASKERTSGNTIYF	TGTGCCAGTAAGGAGAGAACCTCTGGAAACACCATATATTTT
TRBD2	TRBV7-2	TRBJ2-7	NA	CASTQASGPPYEQYF	TGTGCCAGCACCCAGGCTAGCGGGCCTCCCTACGAGCAGTACTTC
TRBD2	TRBV5-1	TRBJ2-5	NA	CASSLGSLAAYQETQYF	TGCGCCAGCAGCTTGGGTAGTCTAGCGGCTTACCAAGAGACCCAGTACTTC
NA	TRBV9	TRBJ2-1	NA	CASSVETGDREFF	TGTGCCAGCAGCGTAGAGACGGGAGATCGCGAGTTCTTC
NA	TRBV9	TRBJ2-2	NA	CASSPGYDTPRDTGELFF	TGTGCCAGCAGCCCAGGCTACGATACACCGCGGGACACCGGGGAGCTGTTTTTT
NA	TRBV15	TRBJ1-5	NA	CATSLGDTSNQPQHF	TGTGCCACCAGCTTGGGGGACACAAGCAATCAGCCCCAGCATTTT
NA	TRBV28	TRBJ2-1	NA	CATTGSRKHNEQFF	TGTGCCACCACAGGTAGCCGAAAACACAATGAGCAGTTCTTC
NA	TRBV5-1	TRBJ2-5	NA	CASSLWELETQYF	TGCGCCAGCAGCTTGTGGGAGCTGGAGACCCAGTACTTC
TRBD1	TRBV18	TRBJ1-2	NA	CASSRQGDYGYTF	TGTGCCAGCTCACGACAGGGCGACTATGGCTACACCTTC
NA	TRBV5-1	TRBJ1-1	NA	CASSLEVAARGAFF	TGCGCCAGCAGCTTGGAAGTGGCAGCGCGGGGAGCTTTCTTT
TRBD1	TRBV18	TRBJ2-7	NA	CASSPRQPTGGPYEQYF	TGTGCCAGCTCACCCCGACAACCGACAGGGGGTCCCTACGAGCAGTACTTC
TRBD2	TRBV7-6	TRBJ2-1	NA	CASSSGTSGRRGEQFF	TGTGCCAGCAGCTCTGGGACTAGCGGGAGACGGGGTGAGCAGTTCTTC
TRBD1	TRBV2	TRBJ1-5	once	CASSAETGSNQPQHF	TGTGCCAGCAGTGCGGAGACAGGGAGCAATCAGCCCCAGCATTTT
TRBD2	TRBV20-1	TRBJ2-5	NA	CSASPSGSIRETQYF	TGCAGTGCTAGTCCTAGCGGGAGTATAAGGGAGACCCAGTACTTC
NA	TRBV5-1	TRBJ1-5	NA	CASSLGAGQDQPQHF	TGCGCCAGCAGCTTGGGGGCGGGTCAAGATCAGCCCCAGCATTTT
TRBD1	TRBV24-1	TRBJ2-1	NA	CATSETTTGEDEQFF	TGTGCCACCAGTGAAACGACGACAGGGGAGGATGAGCAGTTCTTC
NA	TRBV18	TRBJ1-1	NA	CASSPLAGNTEAFF	TGTGCCAGCTCACCACTGGCAGGGAACACTGAAGCTTTCTTT
NA	TRBV6-5	TRBJ1-5	NA	CASTENRGNQPQHF	TGTGCCAGCACCGAAAACAGGGGCAATCAGCCCCAGCATTTT
TRBD1	TRBV27	TRBJ2-1	NA	CAREWTGDQDRSIGPYNEQFF	TGTGCCAGAGAATGGACAGGGGATCAGGACCGCAGCATCGGGCCTTACAATGAGCAGTTCTTC
TRBD2	TRBV27	TRBJ2-1	NA	CASSLTQRGPLSYNEQFF	TGTGCCAGCAGTTTAACCCAGCGGGGGCCTTTATCCTACAATGAGCAGTTCTTC
TRBD1	TRBV19	TRBJ1-2	NA	CASSGQGQHNYGYTF	TGTGCCAGTAGTGGCCAGGGACAGCATAACTATGGCTACACCTTC
NA	TRBV18	TRBJ1-4	NA	CASSPVLTATNEKLFF	TGTGCCAGCTCACCGGTTCTTACAGCAACTAATGAAAAACTGTTTTTT
NA	TRBV7-9	TRBJ2-3	NA	CASSFEGVADTQYF	TGTGCCAGCAGCTTCGAGGGAGTGGCAGATACGCAGTATTTT
NA	TRBV30	TRBJ2-5	NA	CAWSEESGYQETQYF	TGTGCCTGGAGTGAAGAAAGCGGGTACCAAGAGACCCAGTACTTC
NA	TRBV7-2	TRBJ1-2	NA	CASSPLGLARAGYGYTF	TGTGCCAGCAGCCCCCTAGGTTTGGCCAGGGCTGGCTATGGCTACACCTTC
TRBD1	TRBV28	TRBJ1-6	NA	CASSRRQGVNSPLHF	TGTGCCAGCAGCCGCAGACAGGGCGTCAATTCACCCCTCCACTTT
NA	TRBV9	TRBJ2-5	NA	CASSVDRGSQETQYF	TGTGCCAGCAGCGTAGATAGGGGGAGCCAAGAGACCCAGTACTTC
NA	TRBV27	TRBJ1-2	NA	CASSPYRGAYGYTF	TGTGCCAGCAGTCCCTACCGGGGGGCCTATGGCTACACCTTC
TRBD1	TRBV28	TRBJ2-5	NA	CASKTGGFGGTQYF	TGTGCCAGCAAAACAGGGGGCTTTGGGGGGACCCAGTACTTC
TRBD2	TRBV30	TRBJ2-1	NA	CAWSRSGSGSYNEQFF	TGTGCCTGGAGCCGAAGCGGGAGTGGTTCCTACAATGAGCAGTTCTTC
TRBD1	TRBV11-1	TRBJ2-7	NA	CASSSGQGRYEQYF	TGTGCCAGCAGCTCGGGACAGGGTCGTTACGAGCAGTACTTC
NA	TRBV2	TRBJ2-1	NA	CASTMTSSNEQFF	TGTGCCAGCACTATGACTAGTTCGAATGAGCAGTTCTTC
TRBD2	TRBV5-4	TRBJ2-7	few	CASSLGLAGNNEQYF	TGTGCCAGCAGCTTGGGCCTAGCGGGAAACAACGAGCAGTACTTC
TRBD1	TRBV27	TRBJ2-7	NA	CASSLKAPGQGYSYEQYF	TGTGCCAGCAGTTTGAAAGCCCCCGGACAGGGATACTCCTACGAGCAGTACTTC
TRBD1	TRBV19	TRBJ1-2	NA	CASSPGQGGIYGYTF	TGTGCCAGTAGTCCCGGACAGGGTGGTATCTATGGCTACACCTTC